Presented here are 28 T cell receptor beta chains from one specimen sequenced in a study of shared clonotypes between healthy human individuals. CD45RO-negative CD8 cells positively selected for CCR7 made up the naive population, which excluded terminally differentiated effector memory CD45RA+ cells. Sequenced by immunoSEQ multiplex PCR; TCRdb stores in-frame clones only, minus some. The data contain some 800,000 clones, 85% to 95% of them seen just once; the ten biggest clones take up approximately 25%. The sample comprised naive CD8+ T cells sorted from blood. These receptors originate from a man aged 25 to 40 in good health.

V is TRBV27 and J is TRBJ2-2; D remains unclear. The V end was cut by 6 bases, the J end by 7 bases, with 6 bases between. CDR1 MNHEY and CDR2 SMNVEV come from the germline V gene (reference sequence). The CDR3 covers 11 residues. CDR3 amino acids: CASRLVGELFF. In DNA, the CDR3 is TGTGCCAGCAGACTGGTCGGGGAGCTGTTTTTT.

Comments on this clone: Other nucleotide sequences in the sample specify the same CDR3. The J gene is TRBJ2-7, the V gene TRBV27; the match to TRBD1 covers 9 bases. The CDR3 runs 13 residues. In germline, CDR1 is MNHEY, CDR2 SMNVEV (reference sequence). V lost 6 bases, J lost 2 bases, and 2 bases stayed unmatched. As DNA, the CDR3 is TGTGCCAGCAGCCGGACAGGGGCCTACGAGCAGTACTTC. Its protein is CASSRTGAYEQYF.

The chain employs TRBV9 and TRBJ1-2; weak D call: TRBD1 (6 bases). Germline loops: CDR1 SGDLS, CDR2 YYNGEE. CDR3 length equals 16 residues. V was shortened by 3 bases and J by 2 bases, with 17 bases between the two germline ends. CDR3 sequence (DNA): TGTGCCAGCAGCGGATACGACCGGACAGAGAACTATGGCTACACCTTC. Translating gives CASSGYDRTENYGYTF.

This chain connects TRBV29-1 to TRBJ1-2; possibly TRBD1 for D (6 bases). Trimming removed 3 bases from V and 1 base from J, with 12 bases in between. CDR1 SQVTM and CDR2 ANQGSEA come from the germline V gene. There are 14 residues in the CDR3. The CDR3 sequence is CSVDPGEYNYGYTF. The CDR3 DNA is TGCAGCGTTGACCCAGGGGAGTATAACTATGGCTACACCTTC.

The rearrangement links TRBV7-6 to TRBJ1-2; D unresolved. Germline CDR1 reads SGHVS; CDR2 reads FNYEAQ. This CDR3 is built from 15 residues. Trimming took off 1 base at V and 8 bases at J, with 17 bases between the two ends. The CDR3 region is CASSLEANNRLGYTF. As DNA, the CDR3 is TGTGCCAGCAGCTTAGAAGCGAACAATCGGTTGGGCTACACCTTC.

CDR3 in amino acids: CASSQSDSQGQPQHF. In nucleotides, the CDR3 is TGCGCCAGCAGTCAATCGGACAGTCAGGGTCAGCCCCAGCATTTT. This chain connects TRBV23-1 to TRBJ1-5; perhaps TRBD1 as D (6 bases). TRBV23-1 is filed as an ORF, its function uncertain. Trimming left V 0 bases short and J 6 bases short, with 12 bases between. This CDR3 is 15 amino acids long.

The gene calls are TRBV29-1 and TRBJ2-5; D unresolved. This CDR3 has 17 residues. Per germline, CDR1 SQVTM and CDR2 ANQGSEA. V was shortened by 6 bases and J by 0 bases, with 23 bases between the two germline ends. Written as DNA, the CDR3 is TGCAGCGTCCTACTCCTTTGGGTACAGCGAAACCAAGAGACCCAGTACTTC. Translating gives CSVLLLWVQRNQETQYF.

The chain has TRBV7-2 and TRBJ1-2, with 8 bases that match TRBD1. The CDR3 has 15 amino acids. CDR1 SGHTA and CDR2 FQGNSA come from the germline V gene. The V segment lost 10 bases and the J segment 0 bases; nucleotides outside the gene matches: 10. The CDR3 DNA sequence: TGTGCCACCACGACAGGGGTTTGGGCTAACTATGGCTACACCTTC. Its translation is CATTTGVWANYGYTF.

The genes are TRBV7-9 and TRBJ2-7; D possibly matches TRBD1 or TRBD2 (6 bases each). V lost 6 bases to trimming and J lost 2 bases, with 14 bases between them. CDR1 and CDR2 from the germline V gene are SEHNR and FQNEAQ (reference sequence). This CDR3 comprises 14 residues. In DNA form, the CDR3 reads TGTGCCAGCAGTCAGAGGGGGGACCCCTACGAGCAGTACTTC. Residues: CASSQRGDPYEQYF. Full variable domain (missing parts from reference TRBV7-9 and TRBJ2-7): DTGVSQNPRHKITKRGQNVTFRCDPISEHNRLYWYRQTLGQGPEFLTYFQNEAQLEKSRLLSDRFSAERPKGSFSTLEIQRTEQGDSAMYLCASSQRGDPYEQYFGPGTRLTVT.

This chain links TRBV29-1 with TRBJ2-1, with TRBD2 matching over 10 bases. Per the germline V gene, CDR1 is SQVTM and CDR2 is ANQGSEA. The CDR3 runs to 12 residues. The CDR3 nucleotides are TGCATTTATAGCGGGAGGTATAATGAGCAGTTCTTC. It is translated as CIYSGRYNEQFF.

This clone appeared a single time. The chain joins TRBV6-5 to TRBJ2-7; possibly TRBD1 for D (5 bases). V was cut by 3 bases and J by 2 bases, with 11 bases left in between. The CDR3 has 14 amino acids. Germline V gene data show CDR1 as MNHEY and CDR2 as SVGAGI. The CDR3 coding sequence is TGTGCCAGCAGTTATGACAGAAAACCCTACGAGCAGTACTTC. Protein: CASSYDRKPYEQYF.

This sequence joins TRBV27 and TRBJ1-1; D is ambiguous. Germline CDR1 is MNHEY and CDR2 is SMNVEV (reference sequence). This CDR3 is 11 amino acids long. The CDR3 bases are TGTGCGTGCAGAGCGAACACTGAAGCTTTCTTT. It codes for CACRANTEAFF.

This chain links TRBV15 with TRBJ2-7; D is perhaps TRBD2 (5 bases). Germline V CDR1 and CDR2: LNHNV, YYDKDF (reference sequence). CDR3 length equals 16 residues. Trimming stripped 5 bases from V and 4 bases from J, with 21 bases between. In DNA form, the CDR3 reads TGTGCCACCAGCGGGTTAAGCGGTGGCCGCATTTACGAGCAGTACTTC. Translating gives CATSGLSGGRIYEQYF. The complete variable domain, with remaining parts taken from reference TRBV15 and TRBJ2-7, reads DAMVIQNPRYQVTQFGKPVTLSCSQTLNHNVMYWYQQKSSQAPKLLFHYYDKDFNNEADTPDNFQSRRPNTSFCFLDIRSPGLGDTAMYLCATSGLSGGRIYEQYFGPGTRLTVT.

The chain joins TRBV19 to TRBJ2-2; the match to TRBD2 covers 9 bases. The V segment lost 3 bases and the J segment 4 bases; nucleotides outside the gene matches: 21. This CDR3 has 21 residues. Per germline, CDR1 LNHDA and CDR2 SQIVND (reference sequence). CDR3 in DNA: TGTGCCAGTAGTATGGACGGTATCATCTTTCGGCGGGAGGGCCTCACCGGGGAGCTGTTTTTT. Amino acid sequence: CASSMDGIIFRREGLTGELFF.

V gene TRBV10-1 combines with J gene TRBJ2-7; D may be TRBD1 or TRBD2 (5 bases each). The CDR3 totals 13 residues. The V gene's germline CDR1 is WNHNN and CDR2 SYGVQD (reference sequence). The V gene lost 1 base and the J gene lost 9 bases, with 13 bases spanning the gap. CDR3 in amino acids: CASSELGTVGQYF. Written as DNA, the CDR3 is TGCGCCAGCAGTGAGTTAGGGACCGTCGGGCAGTACTTC.

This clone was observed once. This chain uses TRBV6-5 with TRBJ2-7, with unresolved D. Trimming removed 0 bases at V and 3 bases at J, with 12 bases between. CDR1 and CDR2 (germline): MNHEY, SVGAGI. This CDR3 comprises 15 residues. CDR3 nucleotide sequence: TGTGCCAGCAGTTACTCGACCCTAGATAGCTACGAGCAGTACTTC. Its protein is CASSYSTLDSYEQYF.

The CDR3 bases are TGTGCCAGCAGTTTCTCTACAGAACTACATACGCAGTATTTT. It specifies CASSFSTELHTQYF. This chain uses TRBV6-5 with TRBJ2-3, with D unclear. This CDR3 has 14 amino acids. Germline-derived CDR1 and CDR2 are MNHEY and SVGAGI. Deletions cut 4 bases from V and 7 bases from J, with 15 bases between.

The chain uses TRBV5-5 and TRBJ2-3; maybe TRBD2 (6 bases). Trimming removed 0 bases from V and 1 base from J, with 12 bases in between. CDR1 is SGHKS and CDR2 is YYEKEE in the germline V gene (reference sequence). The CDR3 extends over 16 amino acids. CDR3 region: CASSLGATRGTDTQYF. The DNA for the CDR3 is TGTGCCAGCAGCTTGGGTGCGACTAGAGGCACAGATACGCAGTATTTT.

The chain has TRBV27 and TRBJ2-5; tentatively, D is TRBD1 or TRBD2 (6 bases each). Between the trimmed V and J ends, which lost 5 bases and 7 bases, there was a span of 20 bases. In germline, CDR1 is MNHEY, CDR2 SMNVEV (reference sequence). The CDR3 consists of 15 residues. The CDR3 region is CASSQGTAIGLTQYF. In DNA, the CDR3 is TGTGCCAGCAGTCAGGGGACTGCTATAGGGTTGACCCAGTACTTC.

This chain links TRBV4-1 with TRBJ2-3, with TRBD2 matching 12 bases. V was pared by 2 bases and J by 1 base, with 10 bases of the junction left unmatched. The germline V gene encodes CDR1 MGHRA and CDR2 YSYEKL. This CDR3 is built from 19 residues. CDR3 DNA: TGCGCCAGCAGCCAACGGCTAGCGGGAGGGCCCGGGGGCACAGATACGCAGTATTTT. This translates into CASSQRLAGGPGGTDTQYF.

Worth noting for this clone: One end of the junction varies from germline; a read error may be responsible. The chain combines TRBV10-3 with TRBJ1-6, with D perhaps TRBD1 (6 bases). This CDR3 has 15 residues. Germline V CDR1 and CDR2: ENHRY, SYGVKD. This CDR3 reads CAISYEGHDNSPLHF. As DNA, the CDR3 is TGTGCCATCAGCTACGAGGGACATGATAATTCGCCCCTCCACTTT.

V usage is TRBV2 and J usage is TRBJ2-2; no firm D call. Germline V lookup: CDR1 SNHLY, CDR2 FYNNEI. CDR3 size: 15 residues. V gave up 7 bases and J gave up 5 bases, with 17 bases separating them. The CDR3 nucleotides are TGTGCCAGCAACCAGGACGGAAGCTCTACCGGGGAGCTGTTTTTT. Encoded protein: CASNQDGSSTGELFF.

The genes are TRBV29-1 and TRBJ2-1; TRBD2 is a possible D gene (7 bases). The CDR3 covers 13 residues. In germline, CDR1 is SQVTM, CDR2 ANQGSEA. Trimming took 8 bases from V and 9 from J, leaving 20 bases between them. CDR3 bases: TGCAGCACCACCTGGGGGGGCCGTGGTGAGCAGTTCTTC. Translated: CSTTWGGRGEQFF.

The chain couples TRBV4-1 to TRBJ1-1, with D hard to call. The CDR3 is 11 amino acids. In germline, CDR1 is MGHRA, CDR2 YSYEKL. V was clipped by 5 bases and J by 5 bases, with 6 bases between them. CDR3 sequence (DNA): TGCGCCAGCAGCGCAAGGACTGAAGCTTTCTTT. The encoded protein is CASSARTEAFF.

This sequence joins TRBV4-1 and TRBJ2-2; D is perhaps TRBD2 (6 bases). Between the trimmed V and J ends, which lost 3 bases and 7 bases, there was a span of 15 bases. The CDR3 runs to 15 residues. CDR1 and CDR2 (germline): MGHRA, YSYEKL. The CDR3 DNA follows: TGCGCCAGCAGCCAGCCCCCGGGAGTAGGCGGGGAGCTGTTTTTT. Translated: CASSQPPGVGGELFF.

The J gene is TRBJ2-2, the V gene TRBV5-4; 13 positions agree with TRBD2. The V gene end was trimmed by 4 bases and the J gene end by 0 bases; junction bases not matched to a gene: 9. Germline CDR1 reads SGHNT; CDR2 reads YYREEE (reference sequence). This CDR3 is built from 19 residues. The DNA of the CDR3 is TGTGCCAGCAGCCCCGGACTAGCGGGAGTATCCTCGAACACCGGGGAGCTGTTTTTT. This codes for CASSPGLAGVSSNTGELFF. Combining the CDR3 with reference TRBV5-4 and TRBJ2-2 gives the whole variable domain ETGVTQSPTHLIKTRGQQVTLRCSSQSGHNTVSWYQQALGQGPQFIFQYYREEENGRGNFPPRFSGLQFPNYSSELNVNALELDDSALYLCASSPGLAGVSSNTGELFFGEGSRLTVL.

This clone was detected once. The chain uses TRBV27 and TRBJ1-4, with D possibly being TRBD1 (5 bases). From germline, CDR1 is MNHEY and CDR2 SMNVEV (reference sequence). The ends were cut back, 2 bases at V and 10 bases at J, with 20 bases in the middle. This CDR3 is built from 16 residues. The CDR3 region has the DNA TGTGCCAGCAGTTTAGCTGTCGGTGGGGCTGTCGGAAAACTGTTTTTT. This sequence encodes CASSLAVGGAVGKLFF.

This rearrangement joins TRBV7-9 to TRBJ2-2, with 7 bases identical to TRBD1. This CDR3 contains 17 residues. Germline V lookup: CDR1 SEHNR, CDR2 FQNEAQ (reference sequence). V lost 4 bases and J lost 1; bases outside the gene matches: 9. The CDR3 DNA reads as TGTGCCAGCAGCTCCCCCCGACAGGGTTTGAACACCGGGGAGCTGTTTTTT. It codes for CASSSPRQGLNTGELFF.